This TCR beta chain was captured by sequencing in a study of CD8+CD57+ T cells in acquired aplastic anemia. General study findings and limits: Levels of CD8+ Simpson's diversity were not significantly distinct in patients versus controls.

This clonotype was observed many times. Its antigen remains unidentified. Profiling of TCR beta VDJ combinations and CDR3 sequences used genomic DNA as template. TCRdb reanalysed the reads using MiXCR and keeps one entry per CDR3 protein. Of about 180,000 distinct CDR3 sequences in the sample, approximately 49% were seen once. Trimming removed 4 bases from V and 4 bases from J, with 14 bases in between. Germline lookup yields CDR1 LNHDA and CDR2 SQIVND (reference sequence). CDR3 length: 14 amino acids. This sequence originates from a human donor in good health. The J gene is TRBJ2-7, the V gene TRBV19; D perhaps matches TRBD1 (6 bases). The source material was sorted CD4+, CD8+, or CD8+CD57+ T cells (not recorded which) from PBMCs. The CDR3 loop is CASSNQRGKYEQYF. CDR3 bases: TGTGCCAGTAGTAATCAAAGGGGGAAGTACGAGCAGTACTTC.